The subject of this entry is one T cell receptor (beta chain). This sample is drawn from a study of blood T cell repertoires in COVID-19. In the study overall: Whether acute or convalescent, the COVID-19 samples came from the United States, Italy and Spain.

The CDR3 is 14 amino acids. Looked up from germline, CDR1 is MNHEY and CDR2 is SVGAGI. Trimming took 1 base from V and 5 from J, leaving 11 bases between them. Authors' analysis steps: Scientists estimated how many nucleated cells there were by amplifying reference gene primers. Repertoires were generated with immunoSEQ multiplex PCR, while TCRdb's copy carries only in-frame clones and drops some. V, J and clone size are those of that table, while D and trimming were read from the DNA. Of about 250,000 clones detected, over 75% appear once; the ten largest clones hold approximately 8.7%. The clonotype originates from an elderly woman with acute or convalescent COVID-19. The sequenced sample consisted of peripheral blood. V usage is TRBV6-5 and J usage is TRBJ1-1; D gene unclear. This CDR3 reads CASSYLRSSTEAFF. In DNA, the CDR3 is TGTGCCAGCAGTTACTTGAGGAGCTCAACTGAAGCTTTCTTT.